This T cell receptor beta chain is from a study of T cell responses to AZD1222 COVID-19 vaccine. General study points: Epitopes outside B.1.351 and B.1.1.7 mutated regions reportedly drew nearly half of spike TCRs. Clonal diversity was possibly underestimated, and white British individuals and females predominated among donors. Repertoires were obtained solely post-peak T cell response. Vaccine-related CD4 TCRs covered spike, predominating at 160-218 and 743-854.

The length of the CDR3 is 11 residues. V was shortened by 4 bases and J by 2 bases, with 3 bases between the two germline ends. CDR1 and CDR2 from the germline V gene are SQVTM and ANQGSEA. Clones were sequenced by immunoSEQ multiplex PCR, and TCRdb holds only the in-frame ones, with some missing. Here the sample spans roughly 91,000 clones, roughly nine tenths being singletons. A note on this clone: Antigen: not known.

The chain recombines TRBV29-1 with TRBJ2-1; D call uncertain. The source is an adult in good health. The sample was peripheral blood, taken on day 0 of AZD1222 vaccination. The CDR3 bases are TGCAGCGTTGCTCCCTACAATGAGCAGTTCTTC. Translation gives CSVAPYNEQFF.